This T cell receptor beta chain is from a study of breast tumors, draining lymph nodes, adjacent tissues. Study-level points and caveats: Tumors had less TCR diversity than lymph nodes, more than nontumor tissue.

In regard to this clonotype: Its matching antigen is unknown. Mismatch with germline at one junction end may stem from a read error.

TCRdb called the multiplex PCR reads again in MiXCR, with one record for every CDR3 protein. The sample holds just under 65,000 distinct CDR3 sequences, 57% seen once. Sequencing was done on a sample of breast tumor tissue. The sequence derives from a female donor with breast cancer. Some clones in this sample may be carry-over from other donors' samples.

CDR3 coding DNA: TGCAGTGCTAGAGATCAAGACTACGAGCAGTCCTTC. Protein product: CSARDQDYEQSF. This chain uses TRBV20-1 with TRBJ2-7; TRBD2 might be the D (5 bases). The germline V gene has CDR1 DFQATT and CDR2 SNEGSKA (reference sequence). The CDR3 totals 12 residues.